This TCR beta chain was captured in a study of beta chain features in type 1 diabetes. As concerns this clone: The antigen remains unidentified.

The CDR3 runs 13 residues. Germline assignment: CDR1 MNHEY and CDR2 SVGAGI. Trimming shortened V by 10 bases and J by 5 bases, and 17 bases separated the two germline ends. Sequencing targeted expressed TCRB transcripts, as all isolated RNA had been reverse transcribed. The method was immunoSEQ multiplex PCR; TCRdb's version includes in-frame clones alone and lacks a portion of them. The sample carries 500,000 to 650,000 clones, 12% recorded once. Whole-study results and caveats: For cells with high TCR expression, cDNA sequencing could yield over-representation. A moderate, significant TCRB CDR3 shortening appeared in type 1 diabetes across four CD4+ subsets. In the patient group, naive, central memory and Treg TCRB repertoires seemed more alike than in the healthy donor group.

The authors sorted CD4+ naive, central memory, regulatory and stem cell-like memory cells via CD45RO/CCR7/CD25/CD127/CD95/CD27. Input material: naive CD4+ T cells from blood. The TCR sequence derives from a man aged 25 to 45 with type 1 diabetes. The chain links TRBV6-5 to TRBJ1-1, with D maybe TRBD1 (6 bases). The DNA of the CDR3 is TGTGCCACCCACAGGGTAAAAGGGACTGAAGCTTTCTTT. Residues: CATHRVKGTEAFF.